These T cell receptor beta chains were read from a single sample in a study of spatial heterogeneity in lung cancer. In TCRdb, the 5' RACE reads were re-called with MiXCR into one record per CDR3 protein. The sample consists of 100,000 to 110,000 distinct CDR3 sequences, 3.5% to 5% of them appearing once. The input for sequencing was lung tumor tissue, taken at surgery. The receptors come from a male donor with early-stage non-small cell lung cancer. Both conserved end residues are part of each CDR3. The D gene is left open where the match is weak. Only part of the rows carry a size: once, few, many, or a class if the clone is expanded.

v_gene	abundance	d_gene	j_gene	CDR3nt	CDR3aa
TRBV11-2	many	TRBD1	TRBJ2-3	TGTGCCAGCAGCTATGACAGGGGTGGTACAGATACGCAGTATTTT	CASSYDRGGTDTQYF
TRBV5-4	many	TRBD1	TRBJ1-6	TGTGCCAGCAGCAAGACAGGGTTTAAAGGCTCACCCCTCCACTTT	CASSKTGFKGSPLHF
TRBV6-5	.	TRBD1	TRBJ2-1	TGTGCCAGCAGTTCGGGACAGGGGATTTGGGGTGAGCAGTTCTTC	CASSSGQGIWGEQFF
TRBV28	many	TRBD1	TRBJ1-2	TGTGCCAGCAGCCCGGGGTGGTCGAGGGACAGCAACTATGGCTACACCTTC	CASSPGWSRDSNYGYTF
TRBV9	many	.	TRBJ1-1	TGTGCCAGCAGCGTAGGAGCGCGGACGGCGGGGGCTGAAGCTTTCTTT	CASSVGARTAGAEAFF
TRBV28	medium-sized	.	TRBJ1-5	TGTGCCAGCAGTTTCTGGCAAATCGGACAGCCCCAGCATTTT	CASSFWQIGQPQHF
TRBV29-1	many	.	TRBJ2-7	TGCAGCGTCGGCGGGAATCGGTACGAGCAGTACTTC	CSVGGNRYEQYF
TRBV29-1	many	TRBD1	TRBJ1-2	TGCAGCGTTGAAAGGTGGACAGGGACAAATGGCTACACCTTC	CSVERWTGTNGYTF
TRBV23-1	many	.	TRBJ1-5	TGCGCCAGCAGTCTTCCTGTGGCCATTAGCAATCAGCCCCAGCATTTT	CASSLPVAISNQPQHF
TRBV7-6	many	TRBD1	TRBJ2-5	TGTGCCAGCAGCTTCACAGGGGTCGGAGAGACCCAGTACTTC	CASSFTGVGETQYF
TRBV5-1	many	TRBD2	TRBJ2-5	TGCGCCAGCAGCGGGATTCTAGCGGGAGTTTATAAGACCCAGTACTTC	CASSGILAGVYKTQYF
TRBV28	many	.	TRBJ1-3	TGTGCCAGCCGCAAGGCGGGCTCTGGAAACACCATATATTTT	CASRKAGSGNTIYF
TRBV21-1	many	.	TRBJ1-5	TGTGCCAGCAGCAGGGGGCCTCAGCCCCAGCATTTT	CASSRGPQPQHF
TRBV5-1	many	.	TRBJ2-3	TGCGCCAGCAGCTTCCAGCAAATAGCGGATACGCAGTATTTT	CASSFQQIADTQYF
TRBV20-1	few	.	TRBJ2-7	TGCAGTGCTAGCCCTCCCTTAGGGGGAGAGGGGGTAAAGGAGCAGTACTTC	CSASPPLGGEGVKEQYF
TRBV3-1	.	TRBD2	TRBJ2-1	TGTGCCAGCAGCCAAGATTACGGAACTAGCGGGTTTTACAATGAGCAGTTCTTC	CASSQDYGTSGFYNEQFF
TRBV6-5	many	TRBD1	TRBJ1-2	TGTGCCAGCAAATTGGACAGGGCCTATGGCTACACCTTC	CASKLDRAYGYTF
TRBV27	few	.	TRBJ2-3	TGTGCCAGCCGAGGATGGCTAGCCCAAAGCACAGATACGCAGTATTTT	CASRGWLAQSTDTQYF
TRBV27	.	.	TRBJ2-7	TGTGCCAGCAGTTTACTAGGGACGCTAGGCGAGCAGTACTTC	CASSLLGTLGEQYF
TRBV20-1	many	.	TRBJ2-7	TGCAGTGCTAGAGGATTAAGACCCTCTCTCGACGAGCAGTACTTC	CSARGLRPSLDEQYF
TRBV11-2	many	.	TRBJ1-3	TGTGCCAGTTCTGGTGGAAACTTGGGCAGGGACACTGGAAACACCATATATTTT	CASSGGNLGRDTGNTIYF
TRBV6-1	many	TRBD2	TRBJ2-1	TGTGCCAGCAGTGAAAGCGGGGGGAACGGGCCCAAGCAGTTCTTC	CASSESGGNGPKQFF
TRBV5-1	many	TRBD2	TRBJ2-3	TGCGCCAGCAGCTTAGGACTAGCGGGAATGGCAGATACGCAGTATTTT	CASSLGLAGMADTQYF
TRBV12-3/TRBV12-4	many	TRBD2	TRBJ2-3	TGTGCCAGCAGTTTATCCTTCGGGACGGGAGGGCCCACAGATACGCAGTATTTT	CASSLSFGTGGPTDTQYF
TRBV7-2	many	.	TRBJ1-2	TGTGCCAGCAGCTTAGGAGGGGGGCTCGTCGGCTACACCTTC	CASSLGGGLVGYTF
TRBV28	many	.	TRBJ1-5	TGTGCCAGCAGTTTAGGGGGGGCTCAGCCCCAGCATTTT	CASSLGGAQPQHF
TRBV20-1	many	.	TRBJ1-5	TGCAGTGCTAGACGGGGGCAGGGTCAGCCCCAGCATTTT	CSARRGQGQPQHF
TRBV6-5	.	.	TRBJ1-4	TGTGCCAGCAGTTACACGACCCCCAACAGACTAAGGGAAAAACTGTTTTTT	CASSYTTPNRLREKLFF
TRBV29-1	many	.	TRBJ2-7	TGCAGCGCGTCGGTGGGGGAGTCAAAGAGCCGGGGCGAGCAGTACTTC	CSASVGESKSRGEQYF
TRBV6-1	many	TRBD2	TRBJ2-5	TGTGCCACCGATCCGGGACTAGCGGGAGGGCCTTATCAAGAGACCCAGTACTTC	CATDPGLAGGPYQETQYF
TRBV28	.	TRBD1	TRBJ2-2	TGTGCCAGCAGTTCCCGTTGGACAGGGAGAGGAACCGGGGAGCTGTTTTTT	CASSSRWTGRGTGELFF
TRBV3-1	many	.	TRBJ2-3	TGTGCCAGCAGCCAAGCCGCAGGGGCCCCAGATACGCAGTATTTT	CASSQAAGAPDTQYF
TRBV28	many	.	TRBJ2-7	TGTGCCAGCAGTACCTCAGCGGATACGCCCTACGAGCAGTACTTC	CASSTSADTPYEQYF
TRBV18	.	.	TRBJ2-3	TGTGCCAGCTCACCAGAGACAGCGTATGGTACGCAGTATTTT	CASSPETAYGTQYF
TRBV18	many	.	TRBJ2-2	TGTGCCAGCTCACCAGACAACATCTCCCCCGGGGAGCTGTTTTTT	CASSPDNISPGELFF
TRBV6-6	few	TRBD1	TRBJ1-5	TGTGCCAGCAGCAGGACAGGGGGAGAAAGTCAGCCCCAGCATTTT	CASSRTGGESQPQHF
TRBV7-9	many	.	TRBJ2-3	TGTGCCAGCAGCCAACAAGGGGCGGATACGCAGTATTTT	CASSQQGADTQYF
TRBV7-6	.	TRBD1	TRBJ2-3	TGTGCCAGCAGCCTCGGAGGACAGGGCACAGATACGCAGTATTTT	CASSLGGQGTDTQYF
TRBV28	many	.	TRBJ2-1	TGTGCCAGCATTGGAGGGGAGCCCTACAATGAGCAGTTCTTC	CASIGGEPYNEQFF
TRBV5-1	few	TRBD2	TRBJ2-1	TGCGCCAGCAGCCCCTCTAGCGGGAGAAACAATGAGCAGTTCTTC	CASSPSSGRNNEQFF
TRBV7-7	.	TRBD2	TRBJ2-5	TGTGCCAGCAGCTTAGAGCCGGCTAGCGGGCCACAAGAGACCCAGTACTTC	CASSLEPASGPQETQYF
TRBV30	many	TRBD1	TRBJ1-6	TGTGCCTGGAGTGGGGCAGGGGGGTACAATTCACCCCTCCACTTT	CAWSGAGGYNSPLHF
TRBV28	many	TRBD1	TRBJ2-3	TGTGCCAGCAGTTTAGGGACAGCCACAGATACGCAGTATTTT	CASSLGTATDTQYF
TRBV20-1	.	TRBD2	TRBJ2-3	TGCAGTGCGCAACTGGGACTAGCGGGAGTAGATACGCAGTATTTT	CSAQLGLAGVDTQYF
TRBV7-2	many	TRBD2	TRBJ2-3	TGTGCCAGCAGCTTAGGAGCTAGCGGGAGGGGAGATACGCAGTATTTT	CASSLGASGRGDTQYF
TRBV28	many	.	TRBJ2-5	TGTGCCAGCAGTTTACAGGGGCGGAATCTACAAGAGACCCAGTACTTC	CASSLQGRNLQETQYF
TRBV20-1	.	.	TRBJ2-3	TGCAGTGCTAGAGATTGGGAGCGGAGCACAGATACGCAGTATTTT	CSARDWERSTDTQYF
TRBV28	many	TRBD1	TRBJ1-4	TGTGCCAGCAGTTCGGGACAGATTAATGAAAAACTGTTTTTT	CASSSGQINEKLFF
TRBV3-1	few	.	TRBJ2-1	TGTGCCAGCAGCCAAGGGATCGGATCGCATGAGCAGTTCTTC	CASSQGIGSHEQFF
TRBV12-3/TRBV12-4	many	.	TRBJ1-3	TGTGCCAGCTCGGACGGAAGCTCTGGAAACACCATATATTTT	CASSDGSSGNTIYF
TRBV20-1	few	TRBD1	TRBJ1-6	TGCAGTGCTCTTCGACAGGGGGCTTCACCCCTCCACTTT	CSALRQGASPLHF
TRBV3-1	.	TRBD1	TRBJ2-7	TGTGCCAGCAGCCAAGATTGGGGACAGGTCGACGGGACTTGGGAGCAGTACTTC	CASSQDWGQVDGTWEQYF
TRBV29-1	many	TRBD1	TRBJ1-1	TGCAGCATTGAGGACAGGGGAACTGAAGCTTTCTTT	CSIEDRGTEAFF
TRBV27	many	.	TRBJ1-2	TGTGCCAGCAGTTTCAGTAGAGACTATGGCTACACCTTC	CASSFSRDYGYTF
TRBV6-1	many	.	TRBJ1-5	TGTGCCAGCAGTGAAGGCGGGAGAACAGGTCATTTT	CASSEGGRTGHF